These 27 T cell receptor beta chains were all obtained from the same sample, sequenced in a study of CDR3 diversity in severe acne. TCRdb independently ran MiXCR on the PCR reads; one entry per CDR3 protein. The sample lists tens of thousands of distinct CDR3 sequences, roughly 51% occurring once. Sequencing used blood. These receptors came from a male donor in good health, without acne.

The rearrangement uses TRBV6-5 and TRBJ2-6; 8 bases agree with TRBD1. The germline V gene encodes CDR1 MNHEY and CDR2 SVGAGI. The V gene end was trimmed by 11 bases and the J gene end by 2 bases; junction bases not matched to a gene: 14. The CDR3 loop spans 17 amino acids. The DNA for the CDR3 is TGTGCCGCCGGATTTCCCAGGGGGCCTACTGGGGCCAACGTCCTGACTTTC. This sequence encodes CAAGFPRGPTGANVLTF.

This rearrangement joins TRBV19 to TRBJ1-5, with 10 bases that match TRBD1. The J call is uncertain, as TRBJ2-3 better fits the DNA end. Germline V gene lookup returns CDR1 LNHDA and CDR2 SQIVND (reference sequence). This CDR3 region has 15 residues. The CDR3 DNA sequence: TGTGCCAGTAGGCCGGGACAGGGGAGGAATCAGCCCCAGTATTTT. The encoded protein is CASRPGQGRNQPQYF.

This chain joins TRBV6-1 and TRBJ1-5, with unresolved D. This CDR3 contains 11 residues. The germline gives CDR1 MNHNS, CDR2 SASEGT. Between the trimmed V and J ends, which lost 11 bases and 7 bases, there was a span of 12 bases. CDR3 sequence (DNA): TGTGCCTGCACCCCGGGACAGCCCCAGCATTTT. Translated, it gives CACTPGQPQHF.

With regard to this clonotype: A read error is likely, as this CDR3 ends without the conserved phenylalanine or tryptophan. The V and J genes are TRBV29-1 and TRBJ2-7; a possible D gene is TRBD2 (6 bases). The V end lost 3 bases, the J end lost 1 base, and 10 bases lay between the germline ends. Per germline, CDR1 SQVTM and CDR2 ANQGSEA. The CDR3 has 13 residues. This CDR3 reads CSVESGRSYEQYI. The CDR3 nucleotides read TGCAGCGTTGAGTCTGGGAGGTCCTACGAGCAGTACATC.

Written as DNA, the CDR3 is TGTGCCAGCAGTCCCCCGGACAGCGGCTATGGCTACACCTTC. Translating gives CASSPPDSGYGYTF. The chain recombines TRBV28 with TRBJ1-2; perhaps TRBD1 as D (6 bases). The CDR3 consists of 14 residues. Trimming removed 5 bases at V and 4 bases at J, with 14 bases between. Per the germline V gene, CDR1 is MDHEN and CDR2 is SYDVKM.

This clonotype was counted many times. The V call is TRBV24-1, the J call TRBJ2-5; the match to TRBD1 covers 8 bases. The J segment lost 5 bases and the V segment lost 1 base, leaving 8 bases of the junction unmatched. Per germline, CDR1 KGHDR and CDR2 SFDVKD. The CDR3 runs 16 residues. The DNA for the CDR3 is TGTGCCACCAGTGATTTAAACAACAGGGGGTGGGAGACCCAGTACTTC. Protein product: CATSDLNNRGWETQYF.

V usage is TRBV5-5 and J usage is TRBJ2-6; 7 positions agree with TRBD2. The germline V gene encodes CDR1 SGHKS and CDR2 YYEKEE (reference sequence). V gave up 4 bases and J gave up 2 bases; unmatched junction bases: 0. CDR3 length: 14 amino acids. Written as DNA, the CDR3 is TGTGCCAGCAGCGGGGGGGCTGGGGCCAACGTCCTGACTTTC. Amino acid sequence: CASSGGAGANVLTF.

The chain recombines TRBV24-1 with TRBJ1-2; 10 nucleotides align to TRBD1. J gave up 8 bases and V 4 bases, and 6 bases lay outside the gene matches. Germline assignment: CDR1 KGHDR and CDR2 SFDVKD. This CDR3 contains 14 residues. CDR3 loop: CATSDTGTGVGYTF. The CDR3 nucleotides are TGTGCCACCAGTGACACCGGGACAGGGGTGGGCTACACCTTC.

The V and J genes are TRBV20-1 and TRBJ2-3, with TRBD2 matching 9 bases. In germline, CDR1 is DFQATT, CDR2 SNEGSKA (reference sequence). The CDR3 length is 14 residues. The V segment lost 6 bases and the J segment 4 bases; nucleotides outside the gene matches: 8. CDR3 nucleotides: TGCAGTGCCCCCCCCAGGACTAGCGCAGATACGCAGTATTTT. Protein: CSAPPRTSADTQYF.

This clonotype came up many times. The V call is TRBV5-5, the J call TRBJ2-3; TRBD2 matches at 16 bases. This CDR3 has 17 residues. Germline lookup yields CDR1 SGHKS and CDR2 YYEKEE (reference sequence). V lost 4 bases, J lost 4 bases, and 6 bases stayed unmatched. The CDR3 is CASSLGLAGGLADTQYF. In DNA form, the CDR3 reads TGTGCCAGCAGCCTGGGACTAGCGGGAGGGCTGGCAGATACGCAGTATTTT.

The chain employs TRBV6-5 and TRBJ2-7, with D tentatively TRBD1 or TRBD2 (6 bases each). V lost 5 bases and J lost 0, with 14 bases in between. Germline loops: CDR1 MNHEY, CDR2 SVGAGI. The CDR3 runs 15 residues. CDR3 coding DNA: TGTGCCAGCAGTACCGGAGGGGGGAGCTCCTACGAGCAGTACTTC. Amino acids: CASSTGGGSSYEQYF.

A note on this clonotype: One base away lies a much larger clone, so this may be a sequencing read error. The chain joins TRBV28 to TRBJ1-6; a possible D gene is TRBD1 (6 bases). Trimming took off 11 bases at V and 9 bases at J, with 23 bases between the two ends. Germline loops: CDR1 MDHEN, CDR2 SYDVKM. This CDR3 spans 15 amino acids. This chain's CDR3 is CARFRSRGRGSPLHF. Here the CDR3 DNA reads TGTGCCCGCTTTCGGAGCCGGGGGCGGGGTTCACCCCTCCACTTT.

Ten or more counts support this clonotype. The gene calls are TRBV5-1 and TRBJ1-1; no firm D call. Germline values: CDR1 SGHRS, CDR2 YFSETQ. Between the trimmed V and J ends, which lost 3 bases and 1 base, there was a span of 13 bases. This CDR3 spans 15 amino acids. CDR3 nucleotide sequence: TGCGCCAGCAGCTCCTCTCCGGGTGCGAACACTGAAGCTTTCTTT. Translated, it gives CASSSSPGANTEAFF.

In its sample, this clonotype was seen many times. This sequence joins TRBV6-1 and TRBJ1-5; perhaps TRBD1 as D (5 bases). CDR3 size: 12 residues. V was trimmed by 6 bases and J by 7 bases, leaving 10 bases between them. The germline V gene encodes CDR1 MNHNS and CDR2 SASEGT. The CDR3 protein is CASRAGRQPQHF. For the CDR3, the DNA is TGTGCCAGCAGGGCAGGGAGGCAGCCCCAGCATTTT.

This clonotype was recorded at least ten times. The V and J genes are TRBV4-2 and TRBJ1-1; 7 bases map to TRBD1. Germline V gives CDR1 LGHNA, CDR2 YNFKEQ. The CDR3 extends over 16 amino acids. The V gene end was trimmed by 1 base and the J gene end by 1 base; junction bases not matched to a gene: 6. CDR3 DNA: TGTGCCAGCAGCCAAGGGTCCGGGACAGCGAACACTGAAGCTTTCTTT. Protein: CASSQGSGTANTEAFF.

V is TRBV6-4 and J is TRBJ2-2; 7 positions match TRBD2. Losses at the gene ends were 7 bases for V and 1 base for J; bases not matched to a gene: 3. The CDR3 spans 14 residues. The V gene's germline CDR1 is MRHNA and CDR2 SNTAGT. The DNA of the CDR3 is TGTGCCAGCAAGTCTAGCGGGAACACCGGGGAGCTGTTTTTT. It is translated as CASKSSGNTGELFF.

This clonotype was seen more than once but under ten times. This chain connects TRBV7-6 to TRBJ2-2, with D unclear. Trimming cost V 5 bases and J 0 bases, with 13 bases left between them. This CDR3 contains 16 residues. In germline, CDR1 is SGHVS, CDR2 FNYEAQ. For the CDR3, the DNA is TGTGCCAGCAGCCAAACGGCTGGGTCGAACACCGGGGAGCTGTTTTTT. The encoded protein is CASSQTAGSNTGELFF.

The chain links TRBV11-3 to TRBJ1-4; D may be TRBD1 (6 bases). The CDR3 is 17 residues long. Trimming cost V 4 bases and J 5 bases, with 20 bases left between them. From germline, CDR1 is SGHNT and CDR2 YENEEA. CDR3 in DNA: TGTGCCAGCAGCTCCCGGACCTTAGCGGGACAAAATGAAAAACTGTTTTTT. Amino acids: CASSSRTLAGQNEKLFF.

V and J are TRBV25-1 and TRBJ1-4; TRBD1 matches at 8 bases. V trimming: 6 bases; J trimming: 7 bases; junction bases outside the gene matches: 7. The germline V gene has CDR1 MGHDK and CDR2 SYGVNS. The CDR3 totals 14 residues. The CDR3 spells CASSSQGDGEKLFF. CDR3 DNA: TGTGCCAGCAGCTCACAGGGGGACGGTGAAAAACTGTTTTTT.

V and J are TRBV7-2 and TRBJ1-5; D possibly corresponds to TRBD1 (5 bases). The V gene lost 5 bases and the J gene lost 3 bases, with 11 bases spanning the gap. The CDR3 covers 14 residues. Germline V lookup: CDR1 SGHTA, CDR2 FQGNSA. The CDR3 sequence is CASSTGGYNQPQHF. DNA for the CDR3: TGTGCCAGCAGCACGGGGGGGTACAATCAGCCCCAGCATTTT.

J is TRBJ2-5 and V is TRBV10-3, with 7 bases lining up with TRBD1. Germline values: CDR1 ENHRY, CDR2 SYGVKD. Trimming removed 4 bases from V and 5 bases from J; junction bases left unmatched: 7. CDR3 size: 14 residues. CDR3 nucleotides: TGTGCCATCAGTGTAACACAGGGGATGGAGACCCAGTACTTC. It yields the protein CAISVTQGMETQYF.

V usage is TRBV6-5 and J usage is TRBJ1-1; no firm D call. This CDR3 is 14 amino acids long. V lost 5 bases to trimming and J lost 7 bases, with 17 bases between them. Germline CDR1 reads MNHEY; CDR2 reads SVGAGI. The DNA of the CDR3 is TGTGCCAGCAGTGAAGCGTGGCTTGTGGGTGAAGCTTTCTTT. Its protein product is CASSEAWLVGEAFF.

This clonotype was picked up many times. This rearrangement joins TRBV7-8 to TRBJ2-5; D is ambiguous. Trimming pared 3 bases from V and 5 bases from J, leaving 16 bases between. Looked up from germline, CDR1 is SGHVS and CDR2 is FQNEAQ. This CDR3 contains 15 residues. The CDR3 DNA reads as TGTGCCAGCAGCTTGGCCTACGCTCTAAGGGAGACCCAGTACTTC. Protein: CASSLAYALRETQYF.

This clonotype was seen only a few times. This chain connects TRBV24-1 to TRBJ2-5; TRBD2 matches at 9 bases. Germline trimming cut 10 bases from V and 5 bases from J; bases unmatched to any gene: 10. The CDR3 has 14 residues. Germline V CDR1 and CDR2: KGHDR, SFDVKD. The CDR3 loop is CATGSGSVRETQYF. CDR3 nucleotides: TGTGCCACAGGTAGCGGGAGTGTAAGGGAGACCCAGTACTTC.

For this clonotype: This may be a read error, as it is one base from a much larger clone. V is TRBV5-1 and J is TRBJ2-1; 16 nucleotides agree with TRBD2. CDR1 SGHRS and CDR2 YFSETQ come from the germline V gene. The CDR3 extends over 16 amino acids. V trimming: 4 bases; J trimming: 9 bases; junction bases outside the gene matches: 7. CDR3 DNA sequence: TGCGCCAGCAGCGCCGGGACTAGCGGGGGGGCGGGTGAGCAGTTCTTC. Translated: CASSAGTSGGAGEQFF.

This clonotype was seen ten or more times. This chain uses TRBV6-5 with TRBJ1-5; D may be TRBD1 (6 bases). This CDR3 contains 15 residues. Germline V gives CDR1 MNHEY, CDR2 SVGAGI. The V gene lost 5 bases and the J gene lost 0 bases, with 11 bases spanning the gap. The CDR3: CASSPTGYSNQPQHF. CDR3 nucleotides: TGTGCCAGCAGTCCTACAGGGTATAGCAATCAGCCCCAGCATTTT.

The V call is TRBV7-9, the J call TRBJ2-2; the match to TRBD2 covers 8 bases. The V segment lost 5 bases and the J segment 9 bases; nucleotides outside the gene matches: 8. In germline, CDR1 is SEHNR, CDR2 FQNEAQ (reference sequence). This CDR3 is built from 14 residues. CDR3 bases: TGTGCCAGCAGCCCCGGGGGGGCCAATTGGGAGCTGTTTTTT. Amino acids: CASSPGGANWELFF.